This TCR beta chain was documented in a study of cytomegalovirus exposure and HLA in healthy donors. Findings and caveats of the study: A likely sequencing artifact accounted for one observed cluster of highly shared sequence variants. When analyzed later, a missense DCLRE1C variant was found to be linked to TCR beta V- and J-gene trimming. TCR beta V segments were, for the most part, productive about 87% or about 30% of the time in an earlier analysis.

On this clone itself: No antigen is known for it.

The V segment lost 7 bases and the J segment 5 bases; nucleotides outside the gene matches: 5. This CDR3 is 11 amino acids long. CDR1 and CDR2 (germline): SQVTM, ANQGSEA. Primers: 60 Vbeta forward and 13 Jbeta reverse. The protocol was immunoSEQ multiplex PCR, while the TCRdb copy is restricted to in-frame clones and leaves out a portion. The top ten clones hold approximately 0.62% of a sample with some 220,000 clones, approximately 82% of them seen once. The donors comprised healthy bone marrow donors. This sequence was found in a woman aged 40 to 50 in good health and CMV-seronegative. The source material was PBMCs. The chain has TRBV29-1 and TRBJ2-7, with 7 bases identical to TRBD1. The CDR3 DNA is TGCAGCGCAAGAACAGGGGACGAGCAGTACTTC. Amino acids: CSARTGDEQYF.